What follows are 10 T cell receptor beta chains derived from one specimen sequenced in a study of shared clonotypes between healthy human individuals. TCRdb's copy holds only in-frame clones and misses some; the assay was immunoSEQ multiplex PCR. Counted here are around 2.1 million clones, 85% to 95% occurring once; the ten biggest clones make up around 1.7%. Positive CCR7 selection of CD45RO-negative cells yielded the naive CD8 cells, and terminally differentiated effector memory CD45RA+ cells were excluded. The sample was naive CD8+ T cells from PBMCs. These receptors were obtained from a man aged 18 to 29 in good health. Some clones in this sample may be carry-over from other donors' samples.

The J gene is TRBJ2-1, the V gene TRBV27, with D possibly called TRBD1 or TRBD2 (5 bases each). CDR3 length: 16 amino acids. Germline assignment: CDR1 MNHEY and CDR2 SMNVEV (reference sequence). The germline V and J ends were trimmed by 1 base and 4 bases, with 14 bases remaining between them. This CDR3 is CASSLLTAGGYNEQFF. The CDR3 DNA reads as TGTGCCAGCAGTTTATTAACAGCTGGGGGATACAATGAGCAGTTCTTC.

The chain carries TRBV28 and TRBJ2-5; 7 nucleotides match TRBD2. V shed 4 bases, J shed 2 bases, and the junction held 4 bases outside the gene matches. Per germline, CDR1 MDHEN and CDR2 SYDVKM. The length of the CDR3 is 14 residues. CDR3 DNA sequence: TGTGCCAGCAGTTCTCCCGGGGGGCAAGAGACCCAGTACTTC. It yields the protein CASSSPGGQETQYF.

Here the CDR3 DNA reads TGCGCCAGCAGTTTCAGGGTGAACACTGAAGCTTTCTTT. Translated: CASSFRVNTEAFF. This chain joins TRBV4-1 and TRBJ1-1; D is perhaps TRBD1 (5 bases). The CDR3 covers 13 residues. The germline V gene has CDR1 MGHRA and CDR2 YSYEKL. The V gene lost 6 bases and the J gene lost 0 bases, with 8 bases spanning the gap.

The gene calls are TRBV7-9 and TRBJ1-1; a weak D match, TRBD1 (6 bases). The germline V gene encodes CDR1 SEHNR and CDR2 FQNEAQ (reference sequence). V lost 4 bases and J lost 1, with 10 bases in between. The CDR3 covers 14 residues. The CDR3 DNA is TGTGCCAGCAGCTCACGGGGACAGAACACTGAAGCTTTCTTT. Its protein is CASSSRGQNTEAFF.

The rearrangement joins TRBV2 to TRBJ2-7; 9 bases match TRBD2. V shed 4 bases and J 7 bases; nucleotides not matched to a gene: 11. CDR1 and CDR2 from the germline V gene are SNHLY and FYNNEI. There are 15 residues in the CDR3. The CDR3: CASSGEWRAGGEQYF. The CDR3 nucleotides are TGTGCCAGCAGTGGGGAATGGAGAGCGGGAGGAGAGCAGTACTTC.

The chain has TRBV7-9 and TRBJ2-1, with a weak D call TRBD2 (5 bases). From germline, CDR1 is SEHNR and CDR2 FQNEAQ (reference sequence). The CDR3 spans 13 residues. V was pared by 1 base and J by 6 bases, with 7 bases between. CDR3 sequence: CASSLVLVNEQFF. In DNA form, the CDR3 reads TGTGCCAGCAGCTTAGTACTAGTCAATGAGCAGTTCTTC.

The chain couples TRBV10-3 to TRBJ2-1, with a possible D match to TRBD2 (6 bases). The germline gives CDR1 ENHRY, CDR2 SYGVKD. The CDR3 runs 17 residues. Trimming stripped 8 bases from V and 0 bases from J, with 20 bases between. DNA of the CDR3: TGTGCCATCCAACGGACCGGGACTCTTAGCTCCTACAATGAGCAGTTCTTC. Its translation is CAIQRTGTLSSYNEQFF.

This chain joins TRBV19 and TRBJ1-5, with a tentative D call TRBD1 (6 bases). Trimming shortened V by 10 bases and J by 5 bases, and 15 bases separated the two germline ends. Germline CDR1 and CDR2: LNHDA and SQIVND (reference sequence). This CDR3 spans 13 amino acids. DNA of the CDR3: TGTGCCACTCTCGGGACACTATATCAGCCCCAGCATTTT. Translating it yields CATLGTLYQPQHF.

This sequence joins TRBV7-9 and TRBJ1-2, with D possibly matching TRBD1 (5 bases). V was cut by 4 bases and J by 4 bases, with 13 bases left in between. This CDR3 has 14 residues. The germline V gene encodes CDR1 SEHNR and CDR2 FQNEAQ (reference sequence). CDR3 sequence: CASSSGGSRYGYTF. CDR3 bases: TGTGCCAGCAGCTCCGGGGGGAGCCGCTATGGCTACACCTTC.

The chain carries TRBV29-1 and TRBJ2-5; 10 bases align to TRBD2. V shed 2 bases and J 2 bases; nucleotides not matched to a gene: 8. This CDR3 spans 16 amino acids. Germline lookup yields CDR1 SQVTM and CDR2 ANQGSEA. The DNA for the CDR3 is TGCAGCGTTGAATATAGGGCTAGCGGGAGTCAAGAGACCCAGTACTTC. Translated: CSVEYRASGSQETQYF.